Sequencing of this T cell receptor (beta chain) was carried out in a study of T cells in localized non-small cell lung cancer. With respect to this clone: The antigen remains undetermined.

TCRdb's table, derived via immunoSEQ multiplex PCR, lists solely in-frame clones and lacks some. The sample lists around 2,800 clones, about a quarter occurring once. The adjacent lung that was sampled lay at least 2 cm from the tumor margin and showed no atypia. Study-wide findings and caveats: Among the top 100 tumor clones, a median approximately 60 appeared in adjacent lung. Longer overall survival associated with higher blood T cell density; shorter survival with higher adjacent-lung clonality. Uninvolved neighboring lung showed the greatest T cell clonality, exceeding tumor.

The receptor's source is a woman aged 35 to 70 with stage I lung adenocarcinoma. The sample consisted of normal lung tissue next to the tumor, taken before any cancer treatment.

In DNA, the CDR3 is TGTGCCAGCACTTTCAGGGGGCCCTATGGCTACACCTTC. Encoded protein: CASTFRGPYGYTF. The genes are TRBV28 and TRBJ1-2, with 8 bases matching TRBD1. The J segment lost 4 bases and the V segment lost 7 bases, leaving 5 bases of the junction unmatched. The CDR3 is made up of 13 amino acids. From germline, CDR1 is MDHEN and CDR2 SYDVKM.